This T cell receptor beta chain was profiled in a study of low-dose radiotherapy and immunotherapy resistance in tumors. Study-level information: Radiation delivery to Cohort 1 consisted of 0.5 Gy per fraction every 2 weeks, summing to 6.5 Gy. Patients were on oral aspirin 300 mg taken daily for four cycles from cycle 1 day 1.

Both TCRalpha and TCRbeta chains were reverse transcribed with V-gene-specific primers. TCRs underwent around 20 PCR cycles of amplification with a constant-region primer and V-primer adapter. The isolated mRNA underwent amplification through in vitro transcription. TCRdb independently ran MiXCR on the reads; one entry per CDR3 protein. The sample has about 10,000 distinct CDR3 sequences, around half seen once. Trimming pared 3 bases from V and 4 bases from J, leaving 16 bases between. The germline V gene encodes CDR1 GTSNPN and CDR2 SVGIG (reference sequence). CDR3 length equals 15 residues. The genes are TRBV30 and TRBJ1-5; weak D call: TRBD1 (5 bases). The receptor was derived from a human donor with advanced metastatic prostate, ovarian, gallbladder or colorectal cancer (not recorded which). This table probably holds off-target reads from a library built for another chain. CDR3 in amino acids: CAWSRDVGMNQPQHF. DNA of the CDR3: TGTGCCTGGAGCCGGGACGTTGGTATGAATCAGCCCCAGCATTTT. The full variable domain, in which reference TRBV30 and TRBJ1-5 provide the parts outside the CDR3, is SQTIHQWPATLVQPVGSPLSLECTVEGTSNPNLYWYRQAAGRGLQLLFYSVGIGQISSEVPQNLSASRPQDRQFILSSKKLLLSDSGFYLCAWSRDVGMNQPQHFGDGTRLSIL.